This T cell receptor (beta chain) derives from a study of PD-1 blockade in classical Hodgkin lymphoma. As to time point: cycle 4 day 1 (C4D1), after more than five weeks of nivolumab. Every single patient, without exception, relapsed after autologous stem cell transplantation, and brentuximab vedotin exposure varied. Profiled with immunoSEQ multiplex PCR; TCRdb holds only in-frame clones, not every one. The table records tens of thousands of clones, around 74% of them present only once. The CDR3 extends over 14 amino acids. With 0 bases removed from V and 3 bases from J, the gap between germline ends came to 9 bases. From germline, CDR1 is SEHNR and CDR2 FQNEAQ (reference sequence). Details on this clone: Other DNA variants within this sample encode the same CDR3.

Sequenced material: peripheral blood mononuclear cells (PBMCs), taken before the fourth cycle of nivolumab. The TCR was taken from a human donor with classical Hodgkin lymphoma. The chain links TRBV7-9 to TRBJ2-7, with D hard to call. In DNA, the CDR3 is TGTGCCAGCAGCTTAGCGGGCGTAGACTACGAGCAGTACTTC. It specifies CASSLAGVDYEQYF.